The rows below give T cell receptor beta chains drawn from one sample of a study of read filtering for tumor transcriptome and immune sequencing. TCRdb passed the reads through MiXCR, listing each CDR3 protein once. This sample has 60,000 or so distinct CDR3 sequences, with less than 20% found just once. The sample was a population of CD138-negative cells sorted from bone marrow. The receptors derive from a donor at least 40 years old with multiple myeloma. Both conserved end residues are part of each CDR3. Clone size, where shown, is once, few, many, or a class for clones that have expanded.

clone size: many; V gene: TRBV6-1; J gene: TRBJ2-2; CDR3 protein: CASSEIGTGELFF
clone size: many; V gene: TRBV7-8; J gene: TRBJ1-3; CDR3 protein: CASSLVGSQSSGNTIYF
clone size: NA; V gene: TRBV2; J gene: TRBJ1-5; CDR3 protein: CASSVGVGQPQHF
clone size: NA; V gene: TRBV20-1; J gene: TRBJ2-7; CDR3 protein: CSAKGLAGTYEQYF
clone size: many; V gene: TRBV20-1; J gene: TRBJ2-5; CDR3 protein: CSARTSGGYARETQYF
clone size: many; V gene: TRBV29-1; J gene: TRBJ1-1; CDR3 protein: CSVRQGGGTEAFF
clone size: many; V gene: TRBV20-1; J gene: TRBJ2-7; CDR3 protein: CSARYRADEQYF
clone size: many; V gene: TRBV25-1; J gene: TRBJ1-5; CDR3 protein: CASSVGTNQPQHF
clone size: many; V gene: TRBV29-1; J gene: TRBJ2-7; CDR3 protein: CSVSSGTLPGYEQYF
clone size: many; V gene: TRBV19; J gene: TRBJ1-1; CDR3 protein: CASSADWGLGANTEAFF
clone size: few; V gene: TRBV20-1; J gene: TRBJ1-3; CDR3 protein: CSARTGDGNTIYF
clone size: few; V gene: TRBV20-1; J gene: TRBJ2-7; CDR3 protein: CSARAWAGLSYEQYF
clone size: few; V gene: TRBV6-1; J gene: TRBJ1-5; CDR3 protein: CASSEALLGAQHF
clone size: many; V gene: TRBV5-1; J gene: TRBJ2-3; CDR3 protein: CASSSGDTQYF
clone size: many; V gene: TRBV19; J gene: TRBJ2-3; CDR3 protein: CARHGRGRVWTDTQYF
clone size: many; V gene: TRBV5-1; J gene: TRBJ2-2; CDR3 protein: CASSFDRKNTGELFF
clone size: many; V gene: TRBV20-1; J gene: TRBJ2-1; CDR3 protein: CSARARKLYNEQFF
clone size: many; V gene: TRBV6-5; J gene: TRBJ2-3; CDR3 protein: CASSYRTGGSADTQYF
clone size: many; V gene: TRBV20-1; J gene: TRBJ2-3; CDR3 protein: CSARRGQDTDTQYF
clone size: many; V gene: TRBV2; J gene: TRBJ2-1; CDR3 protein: CASSWDSSIEQFF
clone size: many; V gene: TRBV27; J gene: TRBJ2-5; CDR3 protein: CASSLAGLETQYF
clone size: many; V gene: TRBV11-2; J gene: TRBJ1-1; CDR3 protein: CASSFGPEAFF